This is a list of T cell receptor beta chains from one sample in a study of T cells in Graves' hyperthyroidism and ophthalmopathy. TCRdb independently ran MiXCR on the multiplex PCR reads; one entry per CDR3 protein. This table holds 750,000 to 900,000 distinct CDR3 sequences, around 39% found once. Sample: blood. The receptors here all came from a man aged 18-30 years with Graves' hyperthyroidism. Each CDR3 is given with its conserved first and last residue. D genes are given only for firm matches. The listing skips clone size in some rows; elsewhere it reads once, few, many or a size class.

j_gene	abundance	len	v_gene	d_gene	CDR3aa	CDR3nt
TRBJ1-1	NA	18	TRBV7-9	NA	CASSHVVTGGGGNTEAFF	TGTGCCAGCAGCCACGTCGTTACCGGGGGGGGCGGAAACACTGAAGCTTTCTTT
TRBJ2-5	NA	13	TRBV6-5	NA	CASRAVARETQYF	TGTGCCAGCAGAGCAGTAGCGAGGGAGACCCAGTACTTC
TRBJ2-7	few	15	TRBV19	NA	CASSIARAESYEQYF	TGTGCCAGTAGTATTGCGAGAGCGGAGTCCTACGAGCAGTACTTC
TRBJ2-3	NA	15	TRBV5-1	NA	CASTKTVPSTDTQYF	TGCGCCAGCACCAAGACAGTTCCTAGCACAGATACGCAGTATTTT
TRBJ2-5	NA	14	TRBV15	NA	CATSSQGHQETQYF	TGTGCCACCAGCAGCCAAGGACACCAAGAGACCCAGTACTTC
TRBJ1-6	NA	15	TRBV25-1	NA	CASSELWGDDSPLHF	TGTGCCAGCAGTGAATTATGGGGGGATGATTCACCCCTCCACTTT
TRBJ2-7	NA	12	TRBV6-5	TRBD2	CASFGTSNEQYF	TGTGCATCCTTCGGGACTAGCAACGAGCAGTACTTC
TRBJ2-2	NA	15	TRBV20-1	NA	CSARDWGQDTGELFF	TGCAGTGCTAGAGACTGGGGGCAGGACACCGGGGAGCTGTTTTTT
TRBJ1-6	many	13	TRBV5-5	NA	CASSLEPDSPLHF	TGTGCCAGCAGCTTGGAACCGGATTCACCCCTCCACTTT
TRBJ2-7	many	15	TRBV7-9	TRBD2	CASSRVGREFHEQYF	TGTGCCAGCAGCCGCGTCGGGCGGGAGTTCCACGAGCAGTACTTC
TRBJ1-4	few	16	TRBV7-9	NA	CASSFIGLATNEKLFF	TGTGCCAGCAGCTTTATAGGGCTCGCAACTAATGAAAAACTGTTTTTT
TRBJ2-7	few	15	TRBV20-1	TRBD2	CSAGQLTSGVYEQYF	TGCAGTGCTGGACAACTGACTAGCGGGGTATACGAGCAGTACTTC
TRBJ2-2	NA	13	TRBV10-3	NA	CAPLGGRTGELFF	TGTGCCCCCTTAGGGGGGCGGACCGGGGAGCTGTTTTTT
TRBJ2-5	few	14	TRBV9	NA	CASSAPQASETQYF	TGTGCCAGCAGCGCCCCTCAGGCCTCTGAGACCCAGTACTTC
TRBJ1-1	NA	19	TRBV7-9	NA	CASSFYICSARDPNTEAFF	NA
TRBJ1-3	NA	14	TRBV14	NA	CASSQGPRGNTIYF	TGTGCCAGCAGCCAAGGTCCGCGTGGAAACACCATATATTTT
TRBJ2-5	few	15	TRBV4-1	NA	CASSPSGAAGETQYF	TGCGCCAGCAGCCCCTCAGGAGCTGCGGGGGAGACCCAGTACTTC
TRBJ2-7	NA	12	TRBV20-1	NA	CSASRGNYEQYF	TGCAGTGCTAGTCGGGGGAACTACGAGCAGTACTTC
TRBJ2-7	few	16	TRBV5-1	TRBD2	CASSLAAGGPLGEQYF	TGCGCCAGCAGCTTGGCAGCGGGAGGCCCCTTGGGAGAGCAGTACTTC
TRBJ2-5	few	15	TRBV2	NA	CASSGQGQTQETQYF	TGTGCCAGCAGTGGCCAGGGCCAAACTCAAGAGACCCAGTACTTC
TRBJ2-5	many	13	TRBV29-1	NA	CSVAQAVGETQYF	TGCAGCGTTGCCCAGGCCGTTGGGGAGACCCAGTACTTC
TRBJ1-2	NA	13	TRBV7-9	NA	CASSLAGAQGYTF	TGTGCCAGCAGCTTAGCAGGGGCACAAGGCTACACCTTC
TRBJ1-2	few	17	TRBV5-1	TRBD1	CASSLEYGQGANYGYTF	TGCGCCAGCAGCTTGGAGTATGGCCAGGGGGCAAACTATGGCTACACCTTC
TRBJ2-5	few	16	TRBV7-9	NA	CASSLDSAAQQETQYF	TGTGCCAGCAGCTTGGACTCAGCAGCACAACAAGAGACCCAGTACTTC
TRBJ2-7	NA	14	TRBV12-3/TRBV12-4	NA	CATLGAVRDYEQYF	TGTGCCACCCTGGGGGCGGTACGGGACTACGAGCAGTACTTC
TRBJ2-5	many	13	TRBV9	NA	CASSVEAAETQYF	TGTGCCAGCAGCGTAGAAGCGGCAGAGACCCAGTACTTC
TRBJ1-1	many	13	TRBV10-3	TRBD1	CAIRGTGDTEAFF	TGTGCCATCAGGGGGACAGGGGACACTGAAGCTTTCTTT
TRBJ1-1	NA	13	TRBV9	NA	CASSAYTNTEAFF	TGTGCCAGCAGCGCGTATACGAACACTGAAGCTTTCTTT
TRBJ2-6	NA	16	TRBV6-5	TRBD1	CASSFEQGAGANVLTF	TGTGCCAGCAGTTTCGAACAGGGGGCAGGGGCCAACGTCCTGACTTTC